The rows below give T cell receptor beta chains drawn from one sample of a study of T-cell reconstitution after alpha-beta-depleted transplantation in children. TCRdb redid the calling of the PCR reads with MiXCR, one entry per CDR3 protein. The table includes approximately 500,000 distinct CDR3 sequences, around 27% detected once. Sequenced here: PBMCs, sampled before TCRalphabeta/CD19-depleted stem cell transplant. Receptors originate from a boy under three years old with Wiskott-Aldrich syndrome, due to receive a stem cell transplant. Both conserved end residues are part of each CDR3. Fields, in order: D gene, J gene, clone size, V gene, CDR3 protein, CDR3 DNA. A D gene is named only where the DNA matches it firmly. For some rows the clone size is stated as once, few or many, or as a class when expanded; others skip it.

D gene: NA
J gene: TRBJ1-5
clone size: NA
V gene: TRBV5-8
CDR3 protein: CASRSDQPQHF
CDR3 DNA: TGTGCCAGCAGGAGCGATCAGCCCCAGCATTTT

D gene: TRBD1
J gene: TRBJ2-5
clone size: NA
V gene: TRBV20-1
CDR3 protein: CSAITGGVQETQYF
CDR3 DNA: TGCAGTGCAATAACAGGGGGCGTTCAAGAGACCCAGTACTTC

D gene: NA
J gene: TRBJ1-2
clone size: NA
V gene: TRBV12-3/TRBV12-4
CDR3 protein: CASSFRLPYGYTF
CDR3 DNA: TGTGCCAGCAGTTTTCGATTGCCCTATGGCTACACCTTC

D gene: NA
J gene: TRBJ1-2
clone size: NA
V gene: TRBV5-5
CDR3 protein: CASSQIHWMNYGYTF
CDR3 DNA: TGTGCCAGCAGCCAGATACACTGGATGAACTATGGCTACACCTTC

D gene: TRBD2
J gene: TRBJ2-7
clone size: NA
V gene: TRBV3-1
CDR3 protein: CASSKQPSGSYEQYF
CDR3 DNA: TGTGCCAGCAGTAAACAGCCCAGCGGGAGTTACGAGCAGTACTTC

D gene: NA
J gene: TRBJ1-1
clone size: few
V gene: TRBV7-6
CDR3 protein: CASSLVDRLTEAFF
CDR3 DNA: TGTGCCAGCAGCTTAGTTGACAGGTTGACTGAAGCTTTCTTT

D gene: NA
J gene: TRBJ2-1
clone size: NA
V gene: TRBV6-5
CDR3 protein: CASSPSINEQFF
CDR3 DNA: TGTGCCAGCAGCCCGTCCATTAATGAGCAGTTCTTC

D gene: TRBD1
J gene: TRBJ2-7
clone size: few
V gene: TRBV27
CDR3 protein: CASSLRLPTGGEQYF
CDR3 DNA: TGTGCCAGCAGTTTAAGACTCCCGACAGGGGGGGAGCAGTACTTC

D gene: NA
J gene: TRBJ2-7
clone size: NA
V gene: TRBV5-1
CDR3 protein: CASSLSTAYEQYF
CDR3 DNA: TGCGCCAGCAGCTTATCGACAGCCTACGAGCAGTACTTC

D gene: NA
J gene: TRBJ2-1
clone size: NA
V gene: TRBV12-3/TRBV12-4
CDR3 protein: CASSFRTGTSLKQFF
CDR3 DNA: TGTGCCAGCAGTTTCCGAACCGGGACCTCCTTGAAGCAGTTCTTC

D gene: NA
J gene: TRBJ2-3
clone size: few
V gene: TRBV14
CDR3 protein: CASSQGATSFTDTQYF
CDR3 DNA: TGTGCCAGCAGCCAAGGGGCAACCTCCTTCACAGATACGCAGTATTTT

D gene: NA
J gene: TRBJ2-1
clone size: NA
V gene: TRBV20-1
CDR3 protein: CSARDFRSEQFF
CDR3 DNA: TGCAGTGCTAGAGATTTCAGGAGTGAGCAGTTCTTC

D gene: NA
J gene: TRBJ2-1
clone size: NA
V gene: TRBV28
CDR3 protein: CASSSPGLHNEQFF
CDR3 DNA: TGTGCCAGCAGTTCCCCGGGCCTACATAATGAGCAGTTCTTC

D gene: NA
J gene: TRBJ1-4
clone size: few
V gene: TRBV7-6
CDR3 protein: CASSLGAGSTNEKLFF
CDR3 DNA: TGTGCCAGCAGCTTAGGAGCCGGGAGCACTAATGAAAAACTGTTTTTT

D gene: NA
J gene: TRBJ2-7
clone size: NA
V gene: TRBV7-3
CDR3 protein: CASSLNPTFGVVEQYF
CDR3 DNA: TGTGCCAGCAGCTTAAACCCCACGTTTGGGGTGGTCGAGCAGTACTTC

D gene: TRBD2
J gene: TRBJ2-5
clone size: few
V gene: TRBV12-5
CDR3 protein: CASGFPQAGVGETQYF
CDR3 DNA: TGTGCTAGTGGTTTCCCCCAAGCGGGAGTGGGGGAGACCCAGTACTTC

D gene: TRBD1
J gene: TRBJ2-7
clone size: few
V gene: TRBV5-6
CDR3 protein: CASSLGQGASSYEQYF
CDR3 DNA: TGTGCCAGCAGCTTGGGCCAGGGGGCAAGCTCCTACGAGCAGTACTTC

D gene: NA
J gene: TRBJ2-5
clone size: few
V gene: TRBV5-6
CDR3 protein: CASSPRLGFLETQYF
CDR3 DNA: TGTGCCAGCAGCCCTCGACTAGGGTTCTTGGAGACCCAGTACTTC

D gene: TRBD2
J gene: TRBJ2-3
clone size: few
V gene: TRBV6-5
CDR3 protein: CASRYRGTSGRGGTDTQYF
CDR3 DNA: TGTGCCAGCAGGTACAGAGGGACTAGCGGGAGAGGTGGCACAGATACGCAGTATTTT

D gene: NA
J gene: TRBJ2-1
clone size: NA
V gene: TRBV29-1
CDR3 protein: CSGVWLGDNEQFF
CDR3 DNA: TGCAGCGGGGTTTGGTTGGGGGACAATGAGCAGTTCTTC

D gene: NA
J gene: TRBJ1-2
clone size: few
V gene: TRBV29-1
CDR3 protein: CSVRVLGSSGYTF
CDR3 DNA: TGCAGCGTTCGAGTTTTGGGGTCCTCCGGCTACACCTTC

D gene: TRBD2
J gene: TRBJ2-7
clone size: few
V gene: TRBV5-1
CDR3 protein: CASTLAGVPYEQYF
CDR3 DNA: TGCGCCAGCACCCTAGCGGGAGTTCCCTACGAGCAGTACTTC

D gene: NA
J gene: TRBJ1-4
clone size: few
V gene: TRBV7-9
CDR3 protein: CASSLRVQFNEKLFF
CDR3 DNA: TGTGCCAGCAGCTTAAGGGTTCAATTTAATGAAAAACTGTTTTTT

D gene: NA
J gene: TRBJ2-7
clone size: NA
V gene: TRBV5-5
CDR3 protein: CASSLEQLSYEQYF
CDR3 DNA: TGTGCCAGCAGCTTGGAACAATTATCCTACGAGCAGTACTTC

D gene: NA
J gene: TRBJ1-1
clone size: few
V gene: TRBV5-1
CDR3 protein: CASSSTPTTGLNTEAFF
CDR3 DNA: TGCGCCAGCAGCTCCACCCCCACGACAGGCTTGAACACTGAAGCTTTCTTT

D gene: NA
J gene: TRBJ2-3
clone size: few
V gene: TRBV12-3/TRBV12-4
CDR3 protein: CAVGGWGTDTQYF
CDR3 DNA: TGTGCCGTCGGCGGGTGGGGCACAGATACGCAGTATTTT

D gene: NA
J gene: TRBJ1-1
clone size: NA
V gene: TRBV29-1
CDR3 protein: CSVVMGNTEAFF
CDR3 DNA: TGCAGCGTTGTGATGGGGAACACTGAAGCTTTCTTT